Listed here are 20 T cell receptor beta chains from one sample, sequenced in a study of beta chain features in type 1 diabetes. Expressed TCRB transcripts were sequenced because the entire RNA isolate underwent reverse transcription. Data came from immunoSEQ multiplex PCR; TCRdb stores just in-frame clones and leaves some out. The data contain a few hundred thousand clones, about 14% of them singletons. The sequenced sample consisted of naive CD4+ T cells from blood. All receptors come from a woman aged 18-29 years in good health.

V and J are TRBV19 and TRBJ1-5; D not certain. This CDR3 spans 13 amino acids. Germline V gene lookup returns CDR1 LNHDA and CDR2 SQIVND (reference sequence). The germline V and J ends were trimmed by 11 bases and 5 bases, with 16 bases remaining between them. As DNA, the CDR3 is TGTGCCTCATCTCGGGGTTTCGATCAGCCCCAGCATTTT. This encodes CASSRGFDQPQHF.

This clone was found a few times. V gene TRBV19 combines with J gene TRBJ1-1, with D maybe TRBD1 (5 bases). CDR3 length: 14 residues. The V gene lost 3 bases and the J gene lost 6 bases, with 14 bases spanning the gap. Germline values: CDR1 LNHDA, CDR2 SQIVND (reference sequence). The CDR3: CASSMGLPRPEAFF. The CDR3 DNA reads TGTGCCAGTAGTATGGGGCTACCGCGGCCTGAAGCTTTCTTT. The full variable domain, in which reference TRBV19 and TRBJ1-1 provide the parts outside the CDR3, is DGGITQSPKYLFRKEGQNVTLSCEQNLNHDAMYWYRQDPGQGLRLIYYSQIVNDFQKGDIAEGYSVSREKKESFPLTVTSAQKNPTAFYLCASSMGLPRPEAFFGQGTRLTVV.

CDR3 sequence reads: CASSPGSFRSQHF. CDR3 sequence (DNA): TGTGCCAGCTCACCAGGGTCGTTCAGGTCCCAGCATTTT. The chain combines TRBV18 with TRBJ1-5; D is undetermined. With 2 bases removed from V and 11 bases from J, the gap between germline ends came to 13 bases. Germline CDR1 is KGHSH and CDR2 is LQKENI. This CDR3 comprises 13 residues.

There are a few counts of this clone. V usage is TRBV19 and J usage is TRBJ2-1, with D tentatively TRBD2 (6 bases). The germline V gene has CDR1 LNHDA and CDR2 SQIVND (reference sequence). Trimming removed 4 bases at V and 10 bases at J, with 20 bases between. This CDR3 has 15 amino acids. In nucleotides, the CDR3 is TGTGCCAGTAGTAGGAGACGGGAGCATTCCCCCGAGCAGTTCTTC. The encoded protein is CASSRRREHSPEQFF.

In its sample, this clone was seen a few times. This sequence joins TRBV5-1 and TRBJ2-1; 10 bases map to TRBD1. V gave up 1 base and J gave up 3 bases; unmatched junction bases: 1. Looked up from germline, CDR1 is SGHRS and CDR2 is YFSETQ. CDR3 length equals 15 residues. The CDR3 protein is CASSLRTGGYNEQFF. In DNA form, the CDR3 reads TGCGCCAGCAGCTTGAGGACAGGGGGCTACAATGAGCAGTTCTTC.

This clone was counted only a few times. The chain couples TRBV9 to TRBJ2-1, with TRBD1 identical over 8 bases. CDR1 and CDR2 from the germline V gene are SGDLS and YYNGEE. Trimming removed 1 base from V and 4 bases from J; junction bases left unmatched: 4. This CDR3 is 15 amino acids long. This CDR3 reads CASSVSGGQYNEQFF. Written as DNA, the CDR3 is TGTGCCAGCAGCGTATCAGGGGGCCAGTACAATGAGCAGTTCTTC.

V usage is TRBV28 and J usage is TRBJ1-1; 7 nucleotides match TRBD1. Germline assignment: CDR1 MDHEN and CDR2 SYDVKM. This CDR3 spans 13 amino acids. J gave up 10 bases and V 1 base, and 6 bases lay outside the gene matches. The CDR3 DNA reads as TGTGCCAGCAGTTTATCCTCAGCAGGGGGAGCTTTCTTT. It encodes CASSLSSAGGAFF.

This clone was seen more than once but under ten times. The chain recombines TRBV7-9 with TRBJ1-1, with TRBD1 identical over 7 bases. The V segment lost 5 bases and the J segment 7 bases; nucleotides outside the gene matches: 16. Germline CDR1 reads SEHNR; CDR2 reads FQNEAQ (reference sequence). The CDR3 loop spans 16 amino acids. In nucleotides, the CDR3 is TGTGCCAGCAGCCGACCCTTTACTCAGGGGGTCGGTGAAGCTTTCTTT. It codes for CASSRPFTQGVGEAFF.

As regards this clone: The junction does not match germline at one end; this may be a read error. The CDR3 DNA is TGCCCTACTCACAGGGGTAGCACAGATACGCAGTATTTT. It encodes CPTHRGSTDTQYF. The V call is TRBV9, the J call TRBJ2-3; 7 nucleotides align to TRBD1. This CDR3 is built from 13 residues. Per germline, CDR1 SGDLS and CDR2 YYNGEE.

This clone turned up a few times. The genes are TRBV2 and TRBJ2-7; D gene unclear. This CDR3 is built from 13 residues. Germline assignment: CDR1 SNHLY and CDR2 FYNNEI. V lost 0 bases, J lost 4 bases, and 7 bases lay in between. This CDR3 is CASSEARQYEQYF. The CDR3 nucleotides read TGTGCCAGCAGTGAAGCGCGGCAGTACGAGCAGTACTTC.

The chain combines TRBV5-4 with TRBJ2-3; 9 positions match TRBD2. The CDR3 is 16 residues long. After removal of 4 bases from V and 1 base from J, the junction contained 7 bases not matched to a gene. Looked up from germline, CDR1 is SGHNT and CDR2 is YYREEE (reference sequence). The CDR3 DNA reads as TGTGCCAGCAGCCTACGACTAGCGGTCGGCACAGATACGCAGTATTTT. Translating it yields CASSLRLAVGTDTQYF.

This clone was seen only once. This sequence joins TRBV5-1 and TRBJ2-1; D might be TRBD2 (6 bases). With 2 bases removed from V and 5 bases from J, the gap between germline ends came to 11 bases. CDR1 and CDR2 from the germline V gene are SGHRS and YFSETQ. There are 14 residues in the CDR3. The CDR3 DNA is TGCGCCAGCAGCTTCGGGGGTTTGGACAATGAGCAGTTCTTC. The encoded protein is CASSFGGLDNEQFF.

The table lists this clone with a count of one. The chain links TRBV9 to TRBJ2-1, with TRBD2 matching over 11 bases. The CDR3 has 17 residues. Germline CDR1 is SGDLS and CDR2 is YYNGEE. V was clipped by 2 bases and J by 5 bases; unmatched bases: 9. CDR3 sequence reads: CASSVGLAVGGDNEQFF. The CDR3, as DNA: TGTGCCAGCAGCGTGGGACTAGCGGTTGGAGGGGACAATGAGCAGTTCTTC.

V and J are TRBV9 and TRBJ2-1, with a tentative D call TRBD1 (6 bases). The CDR3 consists of 16 residues. The ends were cut back, 4 bases at V and 2 bases at J, with 16 bases in the middle. Germline values: CDR1 SGDLS, CDR2 YYNGEE. CDR3 region: CASSSHRERPYNEQFF. In nucleotides, the CDR3 is TGTGCCAGCAGCTCCCACAGGGAGCGGCCCTACAATGAGCAGTTCTTC.

CDR3 protein: CASSPRDRDSEQFF. In DNA, the CDR3 is TGTGCCAGCTCACCACGAGACAGGGATAGTGAGCAGTTCTTC. This chain joins TRBV18 and TRBJ2-1; 7 bases map to TRBD1. V lost 1 base to trimming and J lost 9 bases; unmatched junction nucleotides: 6. The germline gives CDR1 KGHSH, CDR2 LQKENI. CDR3 length: 14 amino acids. The full variable domain, its missing parts supplied by reference TRBV18 and TRBJ2-1, is NAGVMQNPRHLVRRRGQEARLRCSPMKGHSHVYWYRQLPEEGLKFMVYLQKENIIDESGMPKERFSAEFPKEGPSILRIQQVVRGDSAAYFCASSPRDRDSEQFFGPGTRLTVL.

The rearrangement links TRBV6-1 to TRBJ2-7; a weak D match, TRBD2 (6 bases). The V and J ends lost 8 bases and 4 bases respectively, with 12 bases between them. This CDR3 spans 12 amino acids. The germline CDR1 and CDR2 sequences are MNHNS and SASEGT. The CDR3 is CASGQGGYEQYF. As DNA, the CDR3 is TGTGCCAGCGGGCAGGGAGGATACGAGCAGTACTTC.

As regards this clone: The sample holds other DNA sequences that translate to the same CDR3. This sequence joins TRBV5-1 and TRBJ2-3, with no clear D. The CDR3 runs to 13 residues. Trimming left V 0 bases short and J 1 base short, with 3 bases between. Germline assignment: CDR1 SGHRS and CDR2 YFSETQ. The CDR3 nucleotides read TGCGCCAGCAGCTTGGGGCGCACAGATACGCAGTATTTT. Protein sequence: CASSLGRTDTQYF.

V and J are TRBV6-5 and TRBJ1-1; 8 positions agree with TRBD1. Germline assignment: CDR1 MNHEY and CDR2 SVGAGI. CDR3 length: 15 amino acids. V shed 8 bases and J 5 bases; nucleotides not matched to a gene: 13. CDR3 sequence (DNA): TGTGCCAGCCTCCTACACAGGGGGGGAAGGACTGAAGCTTTCTTT. It translates to CASLLHRGGRTEAFF.

This clone was detected a few times. This sequence joins TRBV7-9 and TRBJ2-5; 14 bases are a match to TRBD2. This CDR3 spans 16 amino acids. V was pared by 4 bases and J by 4 bases, with 5 bases of the junction left unmatched. Germline CDR1 is SEHNR and CDR2 is FQNEAQ (reference sequence). The CDR3 loop is CASSSRGLAGVETQYF. Here the CDR3 DNA reads TGTGCCAGCAGCTCCCGGGGACTAGCGGGAGTAGAGACCCAGTACTTC.

The CDR3 region is CASSEENSGIGDTQYF. CDR3 DNA: TGTGCCAGCAGTGAAGAGAATAGCGGGATCGGGGATACGCAGTATTTT. The V call is TRBV25-1, the J call TRBJ2-3, with 8 positions matching TRBD2. This CDR3 has 16 residues. Germline CDR1 is MGHDK and CDR2 is SYGVNS. Unmatched junction bases numbered 10, after V lost 2 bases and J lost 6 bases.